These 2 T cell receptor beta chains share one sample of origin, sequenced in a study of cytomegalovirus exposure and HLA in healthy donors. PCR primers comprised 60 Vbeta and 13 Jbeta primers. Produced via immunoSEQ multiplex PCR; TCRdb's table is partial and in-frame only. Of about 98,000 clones listed, approximately 70% are singletons. Material for sequencing was PBMCs. These receptors came from a man aged 50-59 years in good health and CMV-seronegative.

V and J are TRBV5-6 and TRBJ2-5, with 7 nucleotides matching TRBD2. Germline CDR1 SGHDT, CDR2 YYEEEE. The V gene end was trimmed by 1 base and the J gene end by 0 bases; junction bases not matched to a gene: 6. The CDR3 runs to 16 residues. The DNA of the CDR3 is TGTGCCAGCAGCTTGTGGACTAGTCTGTACCAAGAGACCCAGTACTTC. Translation: CASSLWTSLYQETQYF.

A remark on this clone: The identical CDR3 is also encoded by other nucleotide sequences in the sample. The chain is built from TRBV18 and TRBJ1-2; tentatively, D is TRBD1 (6 bases). V lost 6 bases and J 7 bases, leaving 15 bases between the germline ends. From germline, CDR1 is KGHSH and CDR2 LQKENI. The CDR3 extends over 13 amino acids. The CDR3 protein is CASSVTGFLGYTF. For the CDR3, the DNA is TGTGCCAGCTCCGTAACAGGGTTTCTTGGCTACACCTTC.